What follows is one TCR beta chain and its context. Generated by immunoSEQ multiplex PCR, the TCRdb table keeps only in-frame clones and is missing some. The table has 30,000 to 35,000 clones, nearly 95% seen once. The data stem from a study of blood T cell repertoires in COVID-19. CDR3 length: 15 amino acids. Trimming cost V 5 bases and J 8 bases; bases outside gene matches: 12. Germline assignment: CDR1 MNHEY and CDR2 SVGAGI. The TCR originated in a human donor in a cohort sampled during active COVID-19. Sequencing used peripheral blood. The V call is TRBV6-5, the J call TRBJ2-1, with 7 bases that match TRBD1. CDR3 DNA sequence: TGTGCCAGCAGTCCTCGGACAGGCAAGGAGGATGAGCAGTTCTTC. It is translated as CASSPRTGKEDEQFF.